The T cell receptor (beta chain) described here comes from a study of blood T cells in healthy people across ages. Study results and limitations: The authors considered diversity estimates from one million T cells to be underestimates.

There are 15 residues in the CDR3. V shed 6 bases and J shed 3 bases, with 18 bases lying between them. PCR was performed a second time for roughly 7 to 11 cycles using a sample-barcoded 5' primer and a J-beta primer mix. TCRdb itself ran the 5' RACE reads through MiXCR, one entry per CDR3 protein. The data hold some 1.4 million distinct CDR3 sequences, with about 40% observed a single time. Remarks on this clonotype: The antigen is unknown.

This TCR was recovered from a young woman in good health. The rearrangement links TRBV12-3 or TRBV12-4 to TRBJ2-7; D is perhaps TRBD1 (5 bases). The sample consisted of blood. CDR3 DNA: TGTGCCAGCAGCACGGGCAGGGCCTTAAGCTACGAGCAGTACTTC. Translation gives CASSTGRALSYEQYF.